This T cell receptor beta chain was recorded in a study of blood T cell repertoires in COVID-19. Across the study: Samples representing acute and convalescent COVID-19 were sourced from the United States, Italy and Spain. T cells, B-cell-depleted T cells, or PBMCs supplied cDNA or gDNA.

Under the authors' procedure: Reference gene primer amplification in the assay estimated nucleated cell counts. The assay was immunoSEQ multiplex PCR, and TCRdb's table has in-frame clones only and misses some. Clone size and V and J calls were adopted from that table, with D and trimming inferred from the DNA. Of 130,000 or so clones in the sample, around nine tenths were seen once. The sequence derives from a man over 45 with active or convalescent COVID-19. The sequencing input was peripheral blood.

The CDR3 here is CASSQASADTQYF. CDR3 nucleotide sequence: TGTGCCAGCAGCCAAGCATCTGCGGATACGCAGTATTTT. The rearrangement joins TRBV3-1 (or the pseudogene TRBV3-2) to TRBJ2-3, with D hard to call. The CDR3 length is 13 residues. V lost 1 base and J lost 6, with 8 bases in between. In germline, CDR1 is LGHDT, CDR2 YNNKEL (reference sequence).